Presented here are 24 T cell receptor beta chains from one specimen sequenced in a study of blood T cell repertoires in COVID-19. Sequencing used immunoSEQ multiplex PCR; TCRdb keeps in-frame clones, though not all of them. The table lists roughly 120,000 clones, 88% of them singletons. The sequenced material came from peripheral blood. All receptors derive from a woman between 50 and 59 years old with active or convalescent COVID-19.

This chain uses TRBV9 with TRBJ2-2, with 11 bases identical to TRBD2. The CDR3 loop spans 17 amino acids. V shed 2 bases and J 3 bases; nucleotides not matched to a gene: 6. Germline V gives CDR1 SGDLS, CDR2 YYNGEE. The CDR3 region is CASSVGLSGRDTGELFF. CDR3 coding DNA: TGTGCCAGCAGCGTTGGGCTTAGCGGGAGGGACACCGGGGAGCTGTTTTTT.

The V gene is TRBV3-1 (or the pseudogene TRBV3-2), the J gene TRBJ1-2; 9 bases fit TRBD1. V lost 2 bases to trimming and J lost 7 bases; unmatched junction nucleotides: 5. The CDR3 is 14 amino acids. CDR1 is LGHDT, CDR2 YNNKEL, per germline (reference sequence). CDR3 loop: CASSQKQGAVGYTF. The DNA of the CDR3 is TGTGCCAGCAGCCAAAAACAGGGGGCGGTTGGCTACACCTTC.

The chain combines TRBV16 with TRBJ1-5; D might be TRBD1 (5 bases). Germline loops: CDR1 KGHSY, CDR2 FQNENV. The CDR3 is 15 amino acids. The V end was cut by 4 bases, the J end by 1 base, with 11 bases between. This chain's CDR3 is CASSRGTESNQPQHF. The CDR3 DNA follows: TGTGCCAGCAGCCGGGGGACTGAAAGCAATCAGCCCCAGCATTTT.

The CDR3 coding sequence is TGTGCCAGCAGCAGGGGACAGGGGATCCAAGAGACCCAGTACTTC. It is translated as CASSRGQGIQETQYF. This chain links TRBV5-4 with TRBJ2-5; 10 bases align to TRBD1. Germline CDR1 reads SGHNT; CDR2 reads YYREEE (reference sequence). The J segment lost 1 base and the V segment lost 4 bases, leaving 4 bases of the junction unmatched. CDR3 length equals 15 residues. Using reference TRBV5-4 and TRBJ2-5 for the parts outside the CDR3, the full variable domain is ETGVTQSPTHLIKTRGQQVTLRCSSQSGHNTVSWYQQALGQGPQFIFQYYREEENGRGNFPPRFSGLQFPNYSSELNVNALELDDSALYLCASSRGQGIQETQYFGPGTRLLVL.

The chain uses TRBV12-5 and TRBJ2-1, with D perhaps matching TRBD2 (6 bases). Germline values: CDR1 LGHNT, CDR2 FRNRAP. V was cut by 1 base and J by 8 bases, with 12 bases left in between. The CDR3 is 14 residues long. The CDR3 here is CASGLGAGIDEQFF. The CDR3 DNA sequence: TGTGCTAGTGGTTTGGGAGCGGGCATCGATGAGCAGTTCTTC.

The chain is built from TRBV7-2 and TRBJ2-1; D is unresolved. The CDR3 contains 15 residues. The V gene lost 3 bases and the J gene lost 4 bases, with 13 bases spanning the gap. CDR1 and CDR2 from the germline V gene are SGHTA and FQGNSA. CDR3 amino acids: CASSFPPESYNEQFF. Here the CDR3 DNA reads TGTGCCAGCAGCTTCCCCCCCGAGAGTTACAATGAGCAGTTCTTC. Based on the CDR3 plus reference TRBV7-2 and TRBJ2-1, the full variable domain is GAGVSQSPSNKVTEKGKDVELRCDPISGHTALYWYRQSLGQGLEFLIYFQGNSAPDKSGLPSDRFSAERTGGSVSTLTIQRTQQEDSAVYLCASSFPPESYNEQFFGPGTRLTVL.

This clone showed up just a few times. In DNA form, the CDR3 reads TGCGCCAGCAGCACCGTGGGGACAGGGTCTTTCTCTGGAAACACCATATATTTT. Amino acid sequence: CASSTVGTGSFSGNTIYF. This sequence joins TRBV4-1 and TRBJ1-3, with TRBD1 identical over 9 bases. J was trimmed by 0 bases and V by 5 bases; bases with no gene match: 11. This CDR3 comprises 18 residues. From germline, CDR1 is MGHRA and CDR2 YSYEKL.

CDR3: CASSPGTKNSPLHF. CDR3 nucleotides: TGTGCCAGCAGCCCTGGGACTAAAAATTCACCCCTCCACTTT. V is TRBV5-4 and J is TRBJ1-6, with D possibly matching TRBD1 (5 bases). The CDR3 length is 14 residues. CDR1 and CDR2 from the germline V gene are SGHNT and YYREEE (reference sequence). Trimming removed 4 bases from V and 7 bases from J, with 12 bases in between.

This chain uses TRBV24-1 with TRBJ2-2; D unresolved. Trimming left V 4 bases short and J 4 bases short, with 6 bases between. The CDR3 is 13 residues long. Germline CDR1 reads KGHDR; CDR2 reads SFDVKD. CDR3: CATSESPTGELFF. The CDR3 DNA reads as TGTGCCACCAGTGAGAGCCCCACCGGGGAGCTGTTTTTT.

V is TRBV7-2 and J is TRBJ1-5; D is perhaps TRBD1 (6 bases). The V and J ends lost 5 bases and 2 bases respectively, with 10 bases between them. Germline V gene sequence: CDR1 SGHTA, CDR2 FQGNSA. The CDR3 runs 14 residues. CDR3 region: CASSPRQGNQPQHF. The DNA of the CDR3 is TGTGCCAGCAGCCCACGACAGGGCAATCAGCCCCAGCATTTT.

The chain uses TRBV5-8 and TRBJ2-7; 7 bases are a match to TRBD1. CDR3 length equals 14 residues. The ends lost 3 bases at V and 2 bases at J; junction bases unmatched: 5. Germline V lookup: CDR1 SGHTS, CDR2 YDEGEE. The CDR3 DNA sequence: TGTGCCAGCAGCTACGGACAGGAAACCTACGAGCAGTACTTC. Protein sequence: CASSYGQETYEQYF.

J is TRBJ2-1 and V is TRBV7-3; TRBD2 matches 8 bases. The germline gives CDR1 SGHTA, CDR2 FQGTGA. The V gene end was trimmed by 3 bases and the J gene end by 4 bases; junction bases not matched to a gene: 2. The CDR3 sequence is 14 residues long. The CDR3 bases are TGTGCCAGCAGCTTGGGGACTAGGTACAATGAGCAGTTCTTC. Translation: CASSLGTRYNEQFF.

CDR3 residues: CASSSPGTGFYGYTF. The CDR3 bases are TGCGCCAGCAGCTCTCCCGGGACAGGGTTCTATGGCTACACCTTC. V and J are TRBV5-1 and TRBJ1-2, with 9 bases aligning to TRBD1. In germline, CDR1 is SGHRS, CDR2 YFSETQ. The CDR3 covers 15 residues. V gave up 3 bases and J gave up 4 bases; unmatched junction bases: 7.

The chain links TRBV6-1 to TRBJ1-2; 8 bases align to TRBD1. Trimming at V came to 1 base and at J to 2 bases, leaving 12 bases not matched to a gene. Germline CDR1 reads MNHNS; CDR2 reads SASEGT. The CDR3 sequence is 18 residues long. The CDR3: CASSEGIAGGASNYGYTF. Written as DNA, the CDR3 is TGTGCCAGCAGTGAAGGAATTGCAGGGGGCGCTTCGAACTATGGCTACACCTTC.

Points on this clone: The sample contains more than one DNA sequence encoding this CDR3. The chain employs TRBV7-2 and TRBJ2-5; D gene uncertain. Trimming left V 5 bases short and J 4 bases short, with 8 bases between. The CDR3 runs to 12 residues. In germline, CDR1 is SGHTA, CDR2 FQGNSA. The CDR3 region has the DNA TGTGCCAGCAGCCTAGGTCGAGAGACCCAGTACTTC. Protein sequence: CASSLGRETQYF.

The chain uses TRBV28 and TRBJ1-2, with D perhaps matching TRBD1 (5 bases). V lost 10 bases to trimming and J lost 4 bases, with 13 bases between them. The CDR3 sequence is 12 residues long. The germline CDR1 and CDR2 sequences are MDHEN and SYDVKM. The CDR3 sequence: CATTGAGYGYTF. In DNA form, the CDR3 reads TGTGCCACCACAGGAGCAGGCTATGGCTACACCTTC.

This rearrangement joins TRBV19 to TRBJ1-1; D perhaps matches TRBD1 (5 bases). The V and J ends lost 5 bases and 10 bases respectively, with 20 bases between them. Germline V gene lookup returns CDR1 LNHDA and CDR2 SQIVND (reference sequence). The CDR3 runs 14 residues. The CDR3 nucleotides read TGTGCCAGTAGTGCGTCCGGGACTGCACTGTTAGCTTTCTTT. It specifies CASSASGTALLAFF.

This rearrangement joins TRBV13 to TRBJ2-1; 11 bases agree with TRBD2. V shed 4 bases and J 5 bases; nucleotides not matched to a gene: 4. CDR1 and CDR2 (germline): PRHDT, FYEKMQ (reference sequence). The CDR3 runs 15 residues. The CDR3 is CASSWLAGGNNEQFF. CDR3 sequence (DNA): TGTGCCAGCAGCTGGCTAGCGGGAGGAAACAATGAGCAGTTCTTC.

The rearrangement uses TRBV2 and TRBJ1-1; the match to TRBD1 covers 7 bases. The CDR3 loop spans 14 amino acids. Trimming removed 4 bases from V and 1 base from J; junction bases left unmatched: 3. The germline V gene has CDR1 SNHLY and CDR2 FYNNEI. CDR3 in amino acids: CASSVYRGNTEAFF. The DNA of the CDR3 is TGTGCCAGCAGTGTTTACAGGGGGAACACTGAAGCTTTCTTT.

This clone has just a few counts. The chain uses TRBV5-1 and TRBJ2-7; TRBD2 matches at 9 bases. The V gene end was trimmed by 4 bases and the J gene end by 6 bases; junction bases not matched to a gene: 14. This CDR3 comprises 16 residues. Per the germline V gene, CDR1 is SGHRS and CDR2 is YFSETQ. For the CDR3, the DNA is TGCGCCAGCAGCGCGGGCGGATTAGCGGGAGTTTCCGAGCAGTACTTC. It is translated as CASSAGGLAGVSEQYF.

The chain combines TRBV28 with TRBJ1-6; D is possibly TRBD1 (6 bases). Trimming removed 5 bases at V and 5 bases at J, with 7 bases between. Germline V gene lookup returns CDR1 MDHEN and CDR2 SYDVKM. There are 13 residues in the CDR3. The DNA for the CDR3 is TGTGCCAGCAGTCAGGGGAATAATTCACCCCTCCACTTT. It is translated as CASSQGNNSPLHF.

The chain uses TRBV29-1 and TRBJ2-5; D unresolved. This CDR3 spans 13 amino acids. Trimming pared 6 bases from V and 5 bases from J, leaving 16 bases between. In germline, CDR1 is SQVTM, CDR2 ANQGSEA. As DNA, the CDR3 is TGCAGCGTAGCAGGCCAGTATGTGGAGACCCAGTACTTC. The encoded protein is CSVAGQYVETQYF.

This chain links TRBV28 with TRBJ1-3; D perhaps matches TRBD1 (6 bases). Germline CDR1 reads MDHEN; CDR2 reads SYDVKM. This CDR3 is built from 14 residues. Between the trimmed V and J ends, which lost 4 bases and 5 bases, there was a span of 12 bases. The CDR3 bases are TGTGCCAGCAGTTCAGGGGCGCTTCGAAACACCATATATTTT. It encodes CASSSGALRNTIYF.

The chain has TRBV18 and TRBJ2-2, with 8 bases lining up with TRBD2. V lost 0 bases and J lost 5; bases outside the gene matches: 5. Germline V CDR1 and CDR2: KGHSH, LQKENI. This CDR3 contains 16 residues. As DNA, the CDR3 is TGTGCCAGCTCACCACCCAGCGGGAGCAGAACCGGGGAGCTGTTTTTT. Amino acid sequence: CASSPPSGSRTGELFF.